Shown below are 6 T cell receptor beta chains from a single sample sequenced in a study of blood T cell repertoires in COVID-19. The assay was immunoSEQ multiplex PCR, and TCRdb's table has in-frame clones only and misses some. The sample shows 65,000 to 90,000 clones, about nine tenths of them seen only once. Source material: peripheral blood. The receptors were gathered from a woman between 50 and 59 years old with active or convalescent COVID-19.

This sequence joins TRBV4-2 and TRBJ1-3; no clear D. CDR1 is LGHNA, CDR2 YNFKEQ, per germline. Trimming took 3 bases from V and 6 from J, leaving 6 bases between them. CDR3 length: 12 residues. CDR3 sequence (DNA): TGTGCCAGCAGCCAGCAGGCAAACACCATATATTTT. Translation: CASSQQANTIYF.

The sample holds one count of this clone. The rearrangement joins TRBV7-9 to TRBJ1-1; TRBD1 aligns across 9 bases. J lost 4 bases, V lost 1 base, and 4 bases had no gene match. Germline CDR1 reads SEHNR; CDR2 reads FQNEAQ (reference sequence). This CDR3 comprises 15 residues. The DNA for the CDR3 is TGTGCCAGCAGCTTAGGGGACAGGGCGACCACTGAAGCTTTCTTT. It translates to CASSLGDRATTEAFF.

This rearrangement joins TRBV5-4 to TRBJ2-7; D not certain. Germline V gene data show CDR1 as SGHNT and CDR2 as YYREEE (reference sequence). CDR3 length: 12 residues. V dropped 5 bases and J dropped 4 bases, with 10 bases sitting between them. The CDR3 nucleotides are TGTGCCAGCAGTCGTCCCGGGTACGAGCAGTACTTC. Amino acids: CASSRPGYEQYF.

This CDR3 is CASSVAGRDYTQYF. DNA of the CDR3: TGTGCCAGCAGCGTAGCGGGGAGGGATTATACGCAGTATTTT. The chain employs TRBV9 and TRBJ2-3; 7 bases fit TRBD2. The CDR3 is 14 residues long. Germline loops: CDR1 SGDLS, CDR2 YYNGEE. V was clipped by 0 bases and J by 7 bases; unmatched bases: 5.

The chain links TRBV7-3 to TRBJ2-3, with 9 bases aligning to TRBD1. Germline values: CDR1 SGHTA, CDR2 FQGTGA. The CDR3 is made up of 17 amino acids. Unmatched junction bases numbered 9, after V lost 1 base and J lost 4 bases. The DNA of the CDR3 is TGTGCCAGCAGCTTAATGCCACAGGGGGCAGGATCAGATACGCAGTATTTT. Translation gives CASSLMPQGAGSDTQYF.

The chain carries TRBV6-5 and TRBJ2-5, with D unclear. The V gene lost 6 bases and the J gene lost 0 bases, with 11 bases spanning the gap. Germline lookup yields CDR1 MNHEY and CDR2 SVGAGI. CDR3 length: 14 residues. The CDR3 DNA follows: TGTGCCAGCAGCCCCGATGCGTACCAAGAGACCCAGTACTTC. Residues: CASSPDAYQETQYF.